This entry is about one T cell receptor beta chain. Trimming stripped 7 bases from V and 7 bases from J, with 25 bases between. The CDR3 has 17 residues. Germline V gives CDR1 MDHEN, CDR2 SYDVKM. The data derive from a study of blood T cell repertoires in COVID-19. TCRdb keeps only in-frame clones here, not all; method: immunoSEQ multiplex PCR. The table has fewer than 300,000 clones, about nine tenths seen once. The genes are TRBV28 and TRBJ2-2, with D perhaps matching TRBD1 (6 bases). This clonotype was sampled from a man aged 18 to 29 who had recovered from COVID-19. The sequenced sample was PBMCs or T cells enriched from blood (not recorded which). As DNA, the CDR3 is TGTGCCAGCACCCTCCCGACAGGCCGTGGGAAGGGCGGGGAGCTGTTTTTT. It specifies CASTLPTGRGKGGELFF. Supplemented by reference TRBV28 and TRBJ2-2, the full variable domain reads DVKVTQSSRYLVKRTGEKVFLECVQDMDHENMFWYRQDPGLGLRLIYFSYDVKMKEKGDIPEGYSVSREKKERFSLILESASTNQTSMYLCASTLPTGRGKGGELFFGEGSRLTVL.